This T cell receptor beta chain was found in a study of Graves' ophthalmopathy and Graves' hyperthyroidism. As for this clonotype: What it recognizes is unknown.

The V end was cut by 6 bases, the J end by 2 bases, with 13 bases between. The CDR3 is 13 residues long. Germline V gene sequence: CDR1 SQVTM, CDR2 ANQGSEA. It was from roughly 9.3 ml of fresh peripheral blood that the PBMCs came. Amplification from RNA transcripts yielded the TCR beta CDR3 regions. Amplification began with first-round RT-PCR using HTBI primers, then second-round multiplex PCR was performed. One entry per CDR3 protein, called by TCRdb with MiXCR from the multiplex PCR reads. The table lists approximately 700,000 distinct CDR3 sequences, roughly 40% of them singletons. Study findings and constraints: This model predicted ophthalmopathy progression (sensitivity about 67%, specificity about 72%).

The sequence was obtained from an adult man with Graves' ophthalmopathy. Sequenced sample: peripheral blood. This rearrangement joins TRBV29-1 to TRBJ1-2; D unclear. The CDR3 DNA is TGCAGCGTAGGTGAAGGAGGGAACTATGGCTACACCTTC. It yields the protein CSVGEGGNYGYTF.